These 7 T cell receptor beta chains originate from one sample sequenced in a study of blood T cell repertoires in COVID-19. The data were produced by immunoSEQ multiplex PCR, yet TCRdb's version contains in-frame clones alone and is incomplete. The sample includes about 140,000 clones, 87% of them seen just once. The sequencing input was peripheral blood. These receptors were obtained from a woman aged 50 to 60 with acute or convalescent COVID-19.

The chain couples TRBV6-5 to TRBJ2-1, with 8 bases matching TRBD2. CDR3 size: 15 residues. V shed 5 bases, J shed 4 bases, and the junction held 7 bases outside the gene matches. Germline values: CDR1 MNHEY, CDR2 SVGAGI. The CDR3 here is CASSPPGGRYNEQFF. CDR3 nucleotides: TGTGCCAGCAGTCCTCCTGGCGGGAGGTACAATGAGCAGTTCTTC.

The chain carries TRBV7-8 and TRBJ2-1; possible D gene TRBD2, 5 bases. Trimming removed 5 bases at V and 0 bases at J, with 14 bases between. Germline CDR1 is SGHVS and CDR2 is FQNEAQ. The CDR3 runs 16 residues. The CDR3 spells CASSDAGTASYNEQFF. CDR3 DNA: TGTGCCAGCAGCGACGCGGGTACCGCCTCCTACAATGAGCAGTTCTTC.

CDR3 in DNA: TGTGCCAGCAGCCAACGAGACAGGGGGCGTTTTGCTGAAGCTTTCTTT. This encodes CASSQRDRGRFAEAFF. V usage is TRBV3-1 (or the pseudogene TRBV3-2) and J usage is TRBJ1-1, with 10 bases that match TRBD1. Germline CDR1 LGHDT, CDR2 YNNKEL (reference sequence). With V trimmed by 2 bases and J by 6 bases, 9 bases remained unmatched. This CDR3 is built from 16 residues.

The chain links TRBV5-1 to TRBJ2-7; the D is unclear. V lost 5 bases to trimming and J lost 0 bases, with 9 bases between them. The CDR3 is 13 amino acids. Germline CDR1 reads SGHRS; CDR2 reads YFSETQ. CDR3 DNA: TGCGCCAGCAGTCGTTACAGCTCCTACGAGCAGTACTTC. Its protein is CASSRYSSYEQYF.

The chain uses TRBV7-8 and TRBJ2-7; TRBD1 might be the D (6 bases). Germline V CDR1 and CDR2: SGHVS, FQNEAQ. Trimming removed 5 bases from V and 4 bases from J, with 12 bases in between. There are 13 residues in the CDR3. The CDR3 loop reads CASSRDTLYEQYF. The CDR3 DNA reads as TGTGCCAGCAGCCGGGACACCTTATACGAGCAGTACTTC. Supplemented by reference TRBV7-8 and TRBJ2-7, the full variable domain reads GAGVSQSPRYKVAKRGQDVALRCDPISGHVSLFWYQQALGQGPEFLTYFQNEAQLDKSGLPSDRFFAERPEGSVSTLKIQRTQQEDSAVYLCASSRDTLYEQYFGPGTRLTVT.

The CDR3 is CASSIWRGSSYNEQFF. The CDR3 region has the DNA TGTGCCAGTAGTATATGGCGGGGGAGCTCCTACAATGAGCAGTTCTTC. The V gene is TRBV19, the J gene TRBJ2-1; the match to TRBD2 covers 7 bases. The germline V gene has CDR1 LNHDA and CDR2 SQIVND (reference sequence). The length of the CDR3 is 16 residues. After removal of 2 bases from V and 0 bases from J, the junction contained 4 bases not matched to a gene.

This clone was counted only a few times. In DNA, the CDR3 is TGTGCCAGTAGCTCGGGACAGGGGTCTAATCAGCCCCAGCATTTT. Translating it yields CASSSGQGSNQPQHF. V gene TRBV19 combines with J gene TRBJ1-5, with 10 bases that match TRBD1. Germline trimming cut 6 bases from V and 4 bases from J; bases unmatched to any gene: 6. Germline V CDR1 and CDR2: LNHDA, SQIVND (reference sequence). This CDR3 is 15 amino acids long.